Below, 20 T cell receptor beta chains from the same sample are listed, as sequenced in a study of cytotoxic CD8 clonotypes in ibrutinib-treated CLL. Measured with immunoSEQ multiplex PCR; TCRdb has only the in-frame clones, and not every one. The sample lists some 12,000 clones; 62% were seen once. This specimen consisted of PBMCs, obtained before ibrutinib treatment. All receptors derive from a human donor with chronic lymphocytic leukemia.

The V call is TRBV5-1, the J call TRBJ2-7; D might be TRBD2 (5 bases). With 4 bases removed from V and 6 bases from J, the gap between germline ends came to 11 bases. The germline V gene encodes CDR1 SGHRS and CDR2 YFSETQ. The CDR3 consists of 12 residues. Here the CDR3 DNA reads TGCGCCAGCAGCGCGGGCCGGGGCGAGCAGTACTTC. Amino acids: CASSAGRGEQYF.

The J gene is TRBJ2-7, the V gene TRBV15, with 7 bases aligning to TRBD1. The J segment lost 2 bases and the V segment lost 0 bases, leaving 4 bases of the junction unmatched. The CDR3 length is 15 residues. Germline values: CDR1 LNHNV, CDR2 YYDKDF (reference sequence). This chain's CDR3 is CATSRDRGRTYEQYF. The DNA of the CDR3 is TGTGCCACCAGCAGAGATAGGGGGCGAACCTACGAGCAGTACTTC.

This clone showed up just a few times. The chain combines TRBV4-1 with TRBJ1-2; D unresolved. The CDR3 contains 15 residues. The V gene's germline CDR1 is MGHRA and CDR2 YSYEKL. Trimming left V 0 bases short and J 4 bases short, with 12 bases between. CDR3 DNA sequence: TGCGCCAGCAGCCAAGAAAGGGAGACCGTCTATGGCTACACCTTC. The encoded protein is CASSQERETVYGYTF.

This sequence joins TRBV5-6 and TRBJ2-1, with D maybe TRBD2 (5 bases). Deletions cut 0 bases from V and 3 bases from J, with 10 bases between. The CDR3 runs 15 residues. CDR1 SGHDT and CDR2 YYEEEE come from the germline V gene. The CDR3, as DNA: TGTGCCAGCAGCTTGGGCACCGACTACTACAATGAGCAGTTCTTC. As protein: CASSLGTDYYNEQFF.

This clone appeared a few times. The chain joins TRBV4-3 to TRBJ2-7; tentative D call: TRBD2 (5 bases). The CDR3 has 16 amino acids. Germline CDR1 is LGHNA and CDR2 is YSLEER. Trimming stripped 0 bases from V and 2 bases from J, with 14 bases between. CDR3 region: CASSQDSGGIPYEQYF. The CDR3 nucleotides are TGCGCCAGCAGCCAAGATTCAGGAGGAATTCCCTACGAGCAGTACTTC.

The CDR3, as DNA: TGTGCCACCACAACAGGGGGCGATGGGGATGAAAAACTGTTTTTT. This gives the protein CATTTGGDGDEKLFF. This chain links TRBV28 with TRBJ1-4; 9 bases agree with TRBD1. V lost 10 bases to trimming and J lost 6 bases; unmatched junction nucleotides: 12. Germline V lookup: CDR1 MDHEN, CDR2 SYDVKM. This CDR3 region has 15 residues.

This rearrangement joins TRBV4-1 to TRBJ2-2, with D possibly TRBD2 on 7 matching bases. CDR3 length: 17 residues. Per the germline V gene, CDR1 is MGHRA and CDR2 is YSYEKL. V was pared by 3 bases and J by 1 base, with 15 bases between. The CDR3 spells CASSHAYGGRNTGELFF. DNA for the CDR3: TGCGCCAGCAGCCATGCCTACGGGGGGCGGAACACCGGGGAGCTGTTTTTT.

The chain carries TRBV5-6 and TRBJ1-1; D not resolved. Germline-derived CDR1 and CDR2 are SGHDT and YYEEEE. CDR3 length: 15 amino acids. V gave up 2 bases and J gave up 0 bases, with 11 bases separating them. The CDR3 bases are TGTGCCAGCAGCTTAAGACGGACGTTGAACACTGAAGCTTTCTTT. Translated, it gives CASSLRRTLNTEAFF.

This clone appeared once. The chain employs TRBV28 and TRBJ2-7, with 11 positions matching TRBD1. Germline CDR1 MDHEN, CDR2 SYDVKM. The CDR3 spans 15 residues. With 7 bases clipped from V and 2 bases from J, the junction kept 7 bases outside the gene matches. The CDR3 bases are TGTGCCAGCACCTTATGGGGACAGGGGGCCTACGAGCAGTACTTC. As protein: CASTLWGQGAYEQYF.

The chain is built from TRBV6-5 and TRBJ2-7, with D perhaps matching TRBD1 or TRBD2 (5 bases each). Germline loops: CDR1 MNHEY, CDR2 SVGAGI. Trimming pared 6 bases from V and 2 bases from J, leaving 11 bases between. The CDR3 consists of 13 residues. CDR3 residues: CASRGTYTYEQYF. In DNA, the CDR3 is TGTGCCAGCAGGGGGACCTACACCTACGAGCAGTACTTC.

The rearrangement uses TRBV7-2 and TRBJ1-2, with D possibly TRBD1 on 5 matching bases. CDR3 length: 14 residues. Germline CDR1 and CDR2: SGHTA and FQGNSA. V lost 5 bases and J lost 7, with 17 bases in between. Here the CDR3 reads CASSPQTVMSGYTF. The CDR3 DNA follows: TGTGCCAGCAGCCCGCAGACAGTAATGAGTGGCTACACCTTC.

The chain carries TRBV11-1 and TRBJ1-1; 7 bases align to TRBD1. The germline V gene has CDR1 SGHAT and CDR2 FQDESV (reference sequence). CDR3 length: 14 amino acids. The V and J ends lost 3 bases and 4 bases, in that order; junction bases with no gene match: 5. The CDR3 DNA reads TGTGCCAGCAGCTTGGGACAGATCCCCACTGAAGCTTTCTTT. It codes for CASSLGQIPTEAFF. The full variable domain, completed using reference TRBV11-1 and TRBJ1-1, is EAEVAQSPRYKITEKSQAVAFWCDPISGHATLYWYRQILGQGPELLVQFQDESVVDDSQLPKDRFSAERLKGVDSTLKIQPAELGDSAMYLCASSLGQIPTEAFFGQGTRLTVV.

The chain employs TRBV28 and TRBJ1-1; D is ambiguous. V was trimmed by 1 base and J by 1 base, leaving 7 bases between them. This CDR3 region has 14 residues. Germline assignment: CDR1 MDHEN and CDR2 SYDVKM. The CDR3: CASSLFRSNTEAFF. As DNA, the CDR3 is TGTGCCAGCAGTTTATTCAGGTCGAACACTGAAGCTTTCTTT.

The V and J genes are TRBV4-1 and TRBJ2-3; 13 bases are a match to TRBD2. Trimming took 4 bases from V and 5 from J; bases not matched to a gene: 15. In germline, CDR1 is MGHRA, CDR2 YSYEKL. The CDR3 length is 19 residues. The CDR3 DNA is TGCGCCAGCAGCCCGAAACTAGCGGGGGGGCCCGGAGGCATAGATACGCAGTATTTT. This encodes CASSPKLAGGPGGIDTQYF.

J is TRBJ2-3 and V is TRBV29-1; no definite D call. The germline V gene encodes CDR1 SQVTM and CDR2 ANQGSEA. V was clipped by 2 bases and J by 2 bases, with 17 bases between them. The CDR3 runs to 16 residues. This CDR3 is CSVELRARSATDTQYF. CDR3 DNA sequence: TGCAGCGTTGAATTGAGAGCGAGATCGGCCACAGATACGCAGTATTTT.

The CDR3 nucleotides read TGCAGCGCCCGGAACAACTACTACGAGCAGTACTTC. Its protein product is CSARNNYYEQYF. V and J are TRBV29-1 and TRBJ2-7; no definite D call. Trimming took off 7 bases at V and 3 bases at J, with 13 bases between the two ends. Per the germline V gene, CDR1 is SQVTM and CDR2 is ANQGSEA. CDR3 size: 12 residues.

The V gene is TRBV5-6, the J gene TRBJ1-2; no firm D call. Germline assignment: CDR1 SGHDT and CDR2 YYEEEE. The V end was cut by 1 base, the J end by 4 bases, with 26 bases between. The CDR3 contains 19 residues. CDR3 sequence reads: CASSLMSLDGTRWIYGYTF. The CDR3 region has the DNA TGTGCCAGCAGCTTGATGTCTCTTGACGGAACACGCTGGATCTATGGCTACACCTTC.

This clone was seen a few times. Here the CDR3 reads CASSGGTVRAGELFF. CDR3 sequence (DNA): TGCGCCAGCAGCGGGGGGACAGTCAGGGCCGGGGAGCTGTTTTTT. The genes are TRBV5-1 and TRBJ2-2; the D gene is possibly TRBD1 (7 bases). This CDR3 has 15 residues. The germline V gene has CDR1 SGHRS and CDR2 YFSETQ. The ends were cut back, 4 bases at V and 6 bases at J, with 16 bases in the middle.

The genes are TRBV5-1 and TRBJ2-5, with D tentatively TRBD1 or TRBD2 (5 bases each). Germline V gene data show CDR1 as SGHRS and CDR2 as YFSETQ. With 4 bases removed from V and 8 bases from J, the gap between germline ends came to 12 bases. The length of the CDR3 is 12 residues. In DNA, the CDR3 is TGCGCCAGCAGCGGGGACCGCCTCACCCAGTACTTC. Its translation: CASSGDRLTQYF.

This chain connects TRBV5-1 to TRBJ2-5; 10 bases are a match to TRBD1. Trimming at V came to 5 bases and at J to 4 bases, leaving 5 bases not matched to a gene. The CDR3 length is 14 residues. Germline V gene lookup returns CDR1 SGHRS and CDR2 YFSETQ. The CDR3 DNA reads TGCGCCAGCAGTCGACAGGGGGCCACAGAGACCCAGTACTTC. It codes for CASSRQGATETQYF.